This is a list of T cell receptor beta chains from one sample in a study of shared clonotypes between healthy human individuals. The repertoire was sequenced with immunoSEQ multiplex PCR; TCRdb's copy has only in-frame clones and lacks some. The sample contains some 1,400,000 clones, around 95% of which appear only once. The material sequenced was naive CD4+ T cells sorted from blood. All receptors derive from a man younger than 45 in good health. Both conserved end residues are trimmed from each CDR3.

>TRBJ1-4|TRBV28
ASSTPGIGEKLF
>TRBJ2-5|TRBV18
ASSPPAPYRETQY
>TRBJ2-1|TRBV9
ASSSGTSGNSYNEQF
>TRBJ2-7|TRBV5-5
ASSLSPRTSGTYEQY
>TRBJ2-5|TRBV18
ASSRAETTQETQY
>TRBJ2-1|TRBV25-1
ASSGIDNEQF
>TRBJ2-2|TRBV9
ASTRGISLETGELF
>TRBJ2-7|TRBV10-3
AISGDLGNRNYEQY
>TRBJ1-4|TRBV28
ASSGFLGGGYEKLF
>TRBJ2-2|TRBV5-1
ASSMFGTNTGELF
>TRBJ2-3|TRBV5-4
ASSLAGGGYGTDTQY
>TRBJ2-7|TRBV29-1
SVGEVGSTSYEQY
>TRBJ1-4|TRBV29-1
SVVATGMKIIGATNEKLF
>TRBJ1-5|TRBV7-9
ASSPMTGVNQPQH
>TRBJ2-5|TRBV9
ASSVEQGLLRETQY
>TRBJ2-1|TRBV11-2
ASSFGGGYNEQF
>TRBJ2-1|TRBV18
ASSPLHILGYNEQF
>TRBJ2-3|TRBV7-2
ASSVQSPPIWADTQY
>TRBJ2-1|TRBV4-3
ASSLRQTNEQF
>TRBJ2-3|TRBV28
ASSSAPGNTQY
>TRBJ2-2|TRBV4-1
ASSVVRGLANTGELF
>TRBJ2-2|TRBV18
ASSPPTGELF
>TRBJ2-7|TRBV5-6
ASTRGRAWSPTYEQY
>TRBJ2-7|TRBV28
ASSLRRSYEQY
>TRBJ2-3|TRBV7-9
ASSLGEVTDTQY
>TRBJ2-1|TRBV29-1
SVANPRQYEQF
>TRBJ2-1|TRBV9
ASSSGWPFTEQF
>TRBJ2-1|TRBV14
ASSQRPGTSAYNEQF
>TRBJ1-2|TRBV2
ASSRTGGQANYGYT
>TRBJ2-3|TRBV5-1
ASSLAGPQAGTQY
>TRBJ1-2|TRBV7-9
ASSLRETGTYGYT
>TRBJ2-2|TRBV5-1
ASSSGLAGGPLTGELF